This T cell receptor (beta chain) stems from a study of molecular identifiers for immune sequencing clone quantification. Study at large: The replicates split RNA from about 19,000 or 110,000 naive CD8 cells five ways and sequenced four.

Comment on this clonotype: Its antigen is still unknown.

J was trimmed by 0 bases and V by 5 bases; bases with no gene match: 7. The CDR3 runs to 15 residues. TCRdb fed the PCR reads into MiXCR, producing one record per CDR3 protein. The table lists a few hundred thousand distinct CDR3 sequences, about 25% of them singletons. For naive CD8 T cells, sorting used the CD8+CD4-CCR7+CD45RA+ phenotype. Broader study findings: Under 1% of molecules in naive cells, but over 99% of effector molecules, belonged to clones above 20 RNA copies.

V gene TRBV12-3 or TRBV12-4 combines with J gene TRBJ2-7; 7 nucleotides line up with TRBD2. Sequenced: naive CD8+ T cells from blood, with Jurkat cell RNA spiked in. Stated subset: FACS-sorted CD8+CD4-CCR7+CD45RA+ naive T cells. This receptor was obtained from a human donor in good health. Some libraries in this study had Jurkat cell RNA spiked in. The CDR3 sequence is CASSPGGLTSYEQYF. The CDR3 nucleotides read TGTGCCAGCAGTCCGGGGGGTCTTACCTCCTACGAGCAGTACTTC.